The 13 T cell receptor beta chains reported below all come from one sample, sequenced in a study of OX40 agonist ivuxolimab in advanced cancers. The library was obtained by the immunoSEQ multiplex PCR assay. TCRdb took this table from immuneACCESS and kept in-frame rearrangements with V and J called. Such tables lack part of the clones; where checked against another copy, unresolved V genes explain under half of the gap, and the rest is unexplained. Present in this sample are 99,000 or so clones, 85% to 95% of which were seen just once. The top ten constitute about 0.24% of the sample. Material: CD4+ or CD8+ T cells sorted from blood, obtained in a trial of the OX40 agonist ivuxolimab. These receptors came from an adult with an advanced solid tumor such as melanoma, head and neck, liver or kidney cancer.

The chain employs TRBV19 and TRBJ1-6; D is ambiguous. The CDR3 has 12 amino acids. Germline-derived CDR1 and CDR2 are LNHDA and SQIVND (reference sequence). The V gene lost 5 bases and the J gene lost 8 bases, with 7 bases spanning the gap. The CDR3 protein is CASSARDSPLHF. CDR3 coding DNA: TGTGCCAGTAGTGCTCGAGATTCACCCCTCCACTTT.

The V gene is TRBV11-3, the J gene TRBJ2-2; TRBD2 agrees at 11 bases. The CDR3 runs to 14 residues. CDR1 and CDR2 (germline): SGHNT, YENEEA. Germline trimming cut 8 bases from V and 5 bases from J; bases unmatched to any gene: 4. The CDR3 reads CASGLAGGTGELFF. DNA for the CDR3: TGTGCCAGCGGGTTAGCGGGAGGGACCGGGGAGCTGTTTTTT.

The J gene is TRBJ1-5, the V gene TRBV5-4; D remains unclear. The germline gives CDR1 SGHNT, CDR2 YYREEE (reference sequence). Trimming cost V 1 base and J 5 bases, with 10 bases left between them. The CDR3 consists of 14 residues. CDR3: CASSLMGLDQPQHF. The CDR3 nucleotides read TGTGCCAGCAGCTTGATGGGGTTGGATCAGCCCCAGCATTTT. Looking up the rest from reference TRBV5-4 and TRBJ1-5 gives the full variable domain: ETGVTQSPTHLIKTRGQQVTLRCSSQSGHNTVSWYQQALGQGPQFIFQYYREEENGRGNFPPRFSGLQFPNYSSELNVNALELDDSALYLCASSLMGLDQPQHFGDGTRLSIL.

The V call is TRBV29-1, the J call TRBJ1-1; D is uncertain. The germline V and J ends were trimmed by 2 bases and 1 base, with 5 bases remaining between them. This CDR3 contains 12 residues. CDR1 is SQVTM and CDR2 is ANQGSEA in the germline V gene. This chain's CDR3 is CSVESRNTEAFF. The CDR3, as DNA: TGCAGCGTTGAAAGCAGGAACACTGAAGCTTTCTTT.

The chain couples TRBV5-4 to TRBJ2-1; D is unclear. V shed 0 bases and J shed 5 bases, with 3 bases lying between them. Germline V gene lookup returns CDR1 SGHNT and CDR2 YYREEE (reference sequence). There are 12 residues in the CDR3. The CDR3 region has the DNA TGTGCCAGCAGCTTGGATAACAATGAGCAGTTCTTC. It specifies CASSLDNNEQFF.

This chain uses TRBV11-3 with TRBJ2-7; D gene uncertain. Germline CDR1 reads SGHNT; CDR2 reads YENEEA. The length of the CDR3 is 12 residues. V lost 5 bases to trimming and J lost 6 bases, with 11 bases between them. For the CDR3, the DNA is TGTGCCAGCAGCCTGGTGGTAACCGAGCAGTACGTC. This translates into CASSLVVTEQYV.

V gene TRBV5-4 combines with J gene TRBJ2-1; 7 nucleotides agree with TRBD2. Trimming cost V 3 bases and J 4 bases; bases outside gene matches: 7. The CDR3 is 15 amino acids. The V gene's germline CDR1 is SGHNT and CDR2 YYREEE (reference sequence). CDR3 coding DNA: TGTGCCAGCAGCTCCGGGGGGACCCAGTACAATGAGCAGTTCTTC. It specifies CASSSGGTQYNEQFF. Combining the CDR3 with reference TRBV5-4 and TRBJ2-1 gives the whole variable domain ETGVTQSPTHLIKTRGQQVTLRCSSQSGHNTVSWYQQALGQGPQFIFQYYREEENGRGNFPPRFSGLQFPNYSSELNVNALELDDSALYLCASSSGGTQYNEQFFGPGTRLTVL.

The chain couples TRBV7-3 to TRBJ1-6, with D possibly TRBD1 on 5 matching bases. V shed 2 bases and J shed 6 bases, with 11 bases lying between them. Germline V gene sequence: CDR1 SGHTA, CDR2 FQGTGA. This CDR3 region has 15 residues. The CDR3 region has the DNA TGTGCCAGCAGCTTAGGTGGGGGAATTAATTCACCCCTCCACTTT. It codes for CASSLGGGINSPLHF.

The CDR3, as DNA: TGTGCCAGCACCGGGACTAGCGGGGGTGAGACCCAGTACTTC. Amino acid sequence: CASTGTSGGETQYF. The chain links TRBV6-1 to TRBJ2-5; 14 nucleotides agree with TRBD2. Unmatched junction bases numbered 3, after V lost 7 bases and J lost 5 bases. Per the germline V gene, CDR1 is MNHNS and CDR2 is SASEGT. This CDR3 comprises 14 residues.

The V and J genes are TRBV6-1 and TRBJ2-7; D not certain. Trimming removed 3 bases from V and 3 bases from J, with 9 bases in between. The CDR3 consists of 13 residues. Germline V lookup: CDR1 MNHNS, CDR2 SASEGT. CDR3 amino acids: CASSDGGGYEQYF. The DNA of the CDR3 is TGTGCCAGCAGTGATGGTGGCGGCTACGAGCAGTACTTC.

The V gene is TRBV7-8, the J gene TRBJ2-3, with 7 nucleotides matching TRBD2. V was clipped by 1 base and J by 0 bases; unmatched bases: 4. CDR3 length equals 16 residues. Germline CDR1 is SGHVS and CDR2 is FQNEAQ. For the CDR3, the DNA is TGTGCCAGCAGCTTAGGGGCTAGCGGAAGCACAGATACGCAGTATTTT. It is translated as CASSLGASGSTDTQYF.

The table lists this clone with a count of one. The gene calls are TRBV4-2 and TRBJ2-1, with a tentative D call TRBD1 (7 bases). The length of the CDR3 is 17 residues. Germline V gene lookup returns CDR1 LGHNA and CDR2 YNFKEQ. Trimming removed 0 bases at V and 3 bases at J, with 15 bases between. The CDR3 sequence: CASSQDHAGQSYNEQFF. The CDR3 bases are TGTGCCAGCAGCCAAGATCATGCGGGACAGAGCTACAATGAGCAGTTCTTC.

The CDR3 sequence: CASTPGAPAKNIQYF. As DNA, the CDR3 is TGTGCCAGTACCCCGGGGGCTCCAGCCAAAAACATTCAGTACTTC. The rearrangement links TRBV19 to TRBJ2-4; tentatively, D is TRBD1 or TRBD2 (6 bases each). This CDR3 is built from 15 residues. The germline V gene has CDR1 LNHDA and CDR2 SQIVND (reference sequence). V was trimmed by 7 bases and J by 0 bases, leaving 13 bases between them.